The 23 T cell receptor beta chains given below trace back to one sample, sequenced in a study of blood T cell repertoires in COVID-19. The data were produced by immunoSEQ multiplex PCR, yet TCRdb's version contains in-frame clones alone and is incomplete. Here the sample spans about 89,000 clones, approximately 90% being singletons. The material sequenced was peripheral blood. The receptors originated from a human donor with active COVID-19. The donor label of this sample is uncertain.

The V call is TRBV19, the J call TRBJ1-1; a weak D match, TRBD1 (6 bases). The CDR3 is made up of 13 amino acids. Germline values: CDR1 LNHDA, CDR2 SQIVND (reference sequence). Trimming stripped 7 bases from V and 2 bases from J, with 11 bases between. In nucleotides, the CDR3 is TGTGCCAGTAAAGACAGGAGAAACACTGAAGCTTTCTTT. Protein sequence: CASKDRRNTEAFF.

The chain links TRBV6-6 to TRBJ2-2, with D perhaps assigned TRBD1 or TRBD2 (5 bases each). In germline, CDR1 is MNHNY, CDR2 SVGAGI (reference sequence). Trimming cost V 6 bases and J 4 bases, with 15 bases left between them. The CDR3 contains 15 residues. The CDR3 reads CASSRGAWVTGELFF. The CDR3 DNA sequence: TGTGCCAGCAGCCGAGGGGCCTGGGTCACCGGGGAGCTGTTTTTT.

The CDR3 spells CATSRYDTEAFF. The CDR3 DNA reads TGTGCCACGTCGAGGTACGACACTGAAGCTTTCTTT. The gene calls are TRBV19 and TRBJ1-1; D gene uncertain. This CDR3 is built from 12 residues. V was pared by 10 bases and J by 3 bases, with 12 bases between. Germline CDR1 and CDR2: LNHDA and SQIVND (reference sequence).

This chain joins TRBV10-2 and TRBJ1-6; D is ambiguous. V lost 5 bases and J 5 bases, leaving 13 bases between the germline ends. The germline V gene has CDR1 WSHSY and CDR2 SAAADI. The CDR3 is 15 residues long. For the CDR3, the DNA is TGCGCCAGCAGTTCCGGGGAAGTCGATAATTCACCCCTCCACTTT. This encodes CASSSGEVDNSPLHF.

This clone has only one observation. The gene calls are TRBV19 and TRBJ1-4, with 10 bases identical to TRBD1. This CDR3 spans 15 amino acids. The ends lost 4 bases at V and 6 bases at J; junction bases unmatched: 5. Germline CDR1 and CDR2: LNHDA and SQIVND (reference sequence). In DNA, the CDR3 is TGTGCCAGTAGTACGCAGACAGGGGGCGATGAAAAACTGTTTTTT. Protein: CASSTQTGGDEKLFF.

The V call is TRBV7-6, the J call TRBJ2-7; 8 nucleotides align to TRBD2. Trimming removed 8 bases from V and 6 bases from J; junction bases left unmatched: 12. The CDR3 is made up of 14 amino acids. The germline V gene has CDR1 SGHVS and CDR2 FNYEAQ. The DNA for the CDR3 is TGTGCCAGCTATAGTCCCCGACGGGGGGGCGAGCAGTACTTC. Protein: CASYSPRRGGEQYF.

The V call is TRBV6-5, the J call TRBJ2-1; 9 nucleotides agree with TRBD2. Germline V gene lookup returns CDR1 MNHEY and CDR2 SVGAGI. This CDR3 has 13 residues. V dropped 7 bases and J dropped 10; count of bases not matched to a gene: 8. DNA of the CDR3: TGTGCCAGCACCAGTAGCGGGGGCCTCGAGCAGTTCTTC. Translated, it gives CASTSSGGLEQFF.

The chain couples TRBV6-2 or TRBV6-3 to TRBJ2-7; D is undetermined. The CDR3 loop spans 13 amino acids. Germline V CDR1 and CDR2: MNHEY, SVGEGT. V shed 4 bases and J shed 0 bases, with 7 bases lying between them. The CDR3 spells CASSSTYSYEQYF. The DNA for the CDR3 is TGTGCCAGCAGTTCGACATACTCCTACGAGCAGTACTTC.

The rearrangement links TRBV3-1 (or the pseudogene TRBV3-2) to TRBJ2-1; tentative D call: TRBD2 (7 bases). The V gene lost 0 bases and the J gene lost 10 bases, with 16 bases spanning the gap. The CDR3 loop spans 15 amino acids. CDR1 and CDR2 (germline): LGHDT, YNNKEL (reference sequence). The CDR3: CASSQDRGGAGEQFF. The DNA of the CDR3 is TGTGCCAGCAGCCAAGACAGGGGAGGGGCCGGGGAGCAGTTCTTC.

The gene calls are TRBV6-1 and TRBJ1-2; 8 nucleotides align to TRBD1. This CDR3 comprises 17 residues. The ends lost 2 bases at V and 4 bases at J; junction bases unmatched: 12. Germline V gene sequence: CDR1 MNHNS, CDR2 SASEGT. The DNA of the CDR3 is TGTGCCAGCAGTGAACGATGGGCAGGGGGCGAGGTCTATGGCTACACCTTC. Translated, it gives CASSERWAGGEVYGYTF.

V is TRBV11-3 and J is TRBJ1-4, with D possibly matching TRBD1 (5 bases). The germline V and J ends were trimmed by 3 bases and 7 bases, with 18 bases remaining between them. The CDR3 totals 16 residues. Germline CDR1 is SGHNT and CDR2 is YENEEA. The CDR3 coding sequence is TGTGCCAGCAGCTTTAGGGGTCCGGGGGGTGGTGAAAAACTGTTTTTT. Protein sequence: CASSFRGPGGGEKLFF.

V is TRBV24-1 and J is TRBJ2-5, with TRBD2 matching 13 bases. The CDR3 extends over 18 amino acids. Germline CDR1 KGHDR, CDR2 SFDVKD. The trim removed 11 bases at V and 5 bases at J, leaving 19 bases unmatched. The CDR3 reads CAINPGGLAGEEWETQYF. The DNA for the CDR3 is TGTGCCATCAACCCCGGAGGACTAGCGGGGGAGGAGTGGGAGACCCAGTACTTC.

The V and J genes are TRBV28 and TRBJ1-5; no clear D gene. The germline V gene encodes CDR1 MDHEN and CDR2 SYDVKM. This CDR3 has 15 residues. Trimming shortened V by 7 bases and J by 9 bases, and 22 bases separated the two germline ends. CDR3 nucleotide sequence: TGTGCCAGCACCCCCTCCGACGGGTGGTACGGGCCCCAGCATTTT. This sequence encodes CASTPSDGWYGPQHF. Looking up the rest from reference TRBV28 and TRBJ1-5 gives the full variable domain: DVKVTQSSRYLVKRTGEKVFLECVQDMDHENMFWYRQDPGLGLRLIYFSYDVKMKEKGDIPEGYSVSREKKERFSLILESASTNQTSMYLCASTPSDGWYGPQHFGDGTRLSIL.

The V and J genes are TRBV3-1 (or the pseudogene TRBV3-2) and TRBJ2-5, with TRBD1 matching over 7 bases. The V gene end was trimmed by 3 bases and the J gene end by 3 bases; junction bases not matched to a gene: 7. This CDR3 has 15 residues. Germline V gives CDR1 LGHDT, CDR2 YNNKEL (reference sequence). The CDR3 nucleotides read TGTGCCAGCAGCCACCCGAGGGACAGCAAAGAGACCCAGTACTTC. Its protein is CASSHPRDSKETQYF.

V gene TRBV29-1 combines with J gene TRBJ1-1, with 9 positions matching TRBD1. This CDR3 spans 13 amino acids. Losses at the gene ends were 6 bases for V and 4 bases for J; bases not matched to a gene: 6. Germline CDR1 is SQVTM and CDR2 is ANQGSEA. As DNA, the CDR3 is TGCAGCGTCTCAGGACAGGGGAGCACTGAAGCTTTCTTT. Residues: CSVSGQGSTEAFF.

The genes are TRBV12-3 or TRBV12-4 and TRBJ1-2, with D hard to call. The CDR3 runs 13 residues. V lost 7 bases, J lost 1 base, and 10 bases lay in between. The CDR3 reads CASKGEFNYGYTF. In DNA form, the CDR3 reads TGTGCCAGCAAAGGAGAATTTAACTATGGCTACACCTTC.

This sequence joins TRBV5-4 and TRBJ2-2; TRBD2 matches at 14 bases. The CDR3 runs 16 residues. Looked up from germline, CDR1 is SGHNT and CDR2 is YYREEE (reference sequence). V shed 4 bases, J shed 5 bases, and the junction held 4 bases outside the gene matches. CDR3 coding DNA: TGTGCCAGCAGCACAGGACTAGCGGGGGGAACCGGGGAGCTGTTTTTT. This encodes CASSTGLAGGTGELFF.

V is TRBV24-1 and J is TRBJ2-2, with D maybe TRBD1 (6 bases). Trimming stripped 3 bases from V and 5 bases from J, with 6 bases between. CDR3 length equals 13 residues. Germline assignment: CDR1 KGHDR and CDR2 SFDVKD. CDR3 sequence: CATSDQGTGELFF. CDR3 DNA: TGTGCCACCAGTGATCAGGGGACCGGGGAGCTGTTTTTT.

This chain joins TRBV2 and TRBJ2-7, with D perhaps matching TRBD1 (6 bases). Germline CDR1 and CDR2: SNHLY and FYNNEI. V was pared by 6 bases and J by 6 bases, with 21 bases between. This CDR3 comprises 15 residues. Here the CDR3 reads CASSSLGQGISEQYF. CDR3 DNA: TGTGCCAGCAGCTCTCTTGGGCAGGGGATCAGCGAGCAGTACTTC.

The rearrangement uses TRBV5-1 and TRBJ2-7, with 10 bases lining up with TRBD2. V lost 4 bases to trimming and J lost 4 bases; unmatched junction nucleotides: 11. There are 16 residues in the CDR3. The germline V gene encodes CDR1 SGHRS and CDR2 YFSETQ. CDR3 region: CASSPEPSGGGYEQYF. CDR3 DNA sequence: TGCGCCAGCAGCCCTGAACCTAGCGGGGGAGGGTACGAGCAGTACTTC.

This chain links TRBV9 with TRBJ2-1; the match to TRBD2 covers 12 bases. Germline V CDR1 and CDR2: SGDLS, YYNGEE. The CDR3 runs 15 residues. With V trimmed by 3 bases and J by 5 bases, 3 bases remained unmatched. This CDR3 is CASSARLAGDNEQFF. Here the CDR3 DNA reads TGTGCCAGCAGCGCCCGACTAGCGGGGGACAATGAGCAGTTCTTC.

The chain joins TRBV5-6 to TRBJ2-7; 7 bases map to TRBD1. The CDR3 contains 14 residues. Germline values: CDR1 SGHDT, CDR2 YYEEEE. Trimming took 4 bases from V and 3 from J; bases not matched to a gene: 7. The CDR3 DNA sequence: TGTGCCAGCAGCGTTCTCGGGACAGACTACGAGCAGTACTTC. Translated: CASSVLGTDYEQYF. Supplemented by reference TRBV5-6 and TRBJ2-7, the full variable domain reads DAGVTQSPTHLIKTRGQQVTLRCSPKSGHDTVSWYQQALGQGPQFIFQYYEEEERQRGNFPDRFSGHQFPNYSSELNVNALLLGDSALYLCASSVLGTDYEQYFGPGTRLTVT.

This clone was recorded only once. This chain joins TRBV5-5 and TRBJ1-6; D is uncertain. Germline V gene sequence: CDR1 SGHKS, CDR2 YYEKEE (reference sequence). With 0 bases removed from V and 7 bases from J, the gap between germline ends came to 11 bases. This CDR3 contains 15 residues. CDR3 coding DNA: TGTGCCAGCAGCTTGGTAAGGGCGGGGAATTCACCCCTCCACTTT. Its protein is CASSLVRAGNSPLHF.